The clone carrying this T cell receptor beta chain has a handful of counts. The target antigen is unknown. The data belong to a study of shared clonotypes between healthy human individuals. The naive CD8 fraction comprised CD45RO-negative cells positively selected for CCR7 and excluded terminally differentiated effector memory CD45RA+ cells. Donors were Caucasian adults residing in Nashville, Tennessee, USA. V was pared by 4 bases and J by 7 bases, with 10 bases between. The germline V gene has CDR1 SQVTM and CDR2 ANQGSEA. This CDR3 contains 11 residues. General study points: Some naive CD4 clonotypes, around 4.9%, turned up in common across several donors. Memory subsets had estimated richness that was generally smaller than that of naive subsets.

Repertoires were generated with immunoSEQ multiplex PCR, while TCRdb's copy carries only in-frame clones and drops some. This table holds roughly 1,800,000 clones, approximately 95% found once. V and J are TRBV29-1 and TRBJ1-2; D gene unclear. This receptor was taken from a man aged 18 to 30 in good health. What was sequenced was naive CD8+ T cells sorted from blood. The CDR3 region is CSVAQTGGYTF. In DNA, the CDR3 is TGCAGCGTTGCACAGACCGGTGGCTACACCTTC.